This TCR beta chain was captured in a study of control samples from healthy donors and cancer patients. Clones were sequenced by immunoSEQ multiplex PCR, and TCRdb holds only the in-frame ones, with some missing. Of around 70,000 clones detected, about 89% appear once; the ten largest clones hold about 9.9%. Trimming shortened V by 5 bases and J by 4 bases, and 11 bases separated the two germline ends. Germline assignment: CDR1 SGHVS and CDR2 FQNEAQ. The CDR3 totals 13 residues. This TCR derives from a woman in her 50s with colorectal cancer. Material: PBMCs. The chain recombines TRBV7-8 with TRBJ1-1, with D maybe TRBD1 (6 bases). The CDR3 DNA sequence: TGTGCCAGCAGCCTTACAGGGAGCACTGAAGCTTTCTTT. Encoded protein: CASSLTGSTEAFF.